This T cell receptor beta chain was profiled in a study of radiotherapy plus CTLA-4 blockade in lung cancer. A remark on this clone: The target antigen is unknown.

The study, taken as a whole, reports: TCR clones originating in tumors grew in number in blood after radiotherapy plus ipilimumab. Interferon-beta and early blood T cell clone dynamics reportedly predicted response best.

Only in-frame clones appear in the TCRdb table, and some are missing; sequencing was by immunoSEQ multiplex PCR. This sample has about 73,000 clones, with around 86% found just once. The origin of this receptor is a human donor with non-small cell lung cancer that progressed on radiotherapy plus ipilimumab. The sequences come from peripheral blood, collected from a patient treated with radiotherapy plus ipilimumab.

CDR3 sequence reads: CASSQGQGSNQPQHF. The CDR3 DNA reads as TGTGCCAGCAGCCAGGGACAGGGTAGCAATCAGCCCCAGCATTTT. The V call is TRBV6-6, the J call TRBJ1-5, with TRBD1 identical over 9 bases. The CDR3 extends over 15 amino acids. Germline assignment: CDR1 MNHNY and CDR2 SVGAGI (reference sequence). Unmatched junction bases numbered 3, after V lost 6 bases and J lost 0 bases.